This is a list of T cell receptor beta chains from one sample in a study of cytomegalovirus exposure and HLA in healthy donors. TCRdb's copy holds only in-frame clones and misses some; the assay was immunoSEQ multiplex PCR. Altogether 150,000 to 200,000 clones are present, 75% to 85% being singletons, with the ten largest covering roughly 5%. The specimen was PBMCs. The receptors were sampled from a young woman in good health and CMV-seropositive. CDR3s include the opening cysteine and the closing phenylalanine or tryptophan. D genes are given only for firm matches. The size entry is marked missing in some rows and otherwise reads once, few, many or a size class.

CSSSSPFREGTYGTQYF,TGTTCCAGCAGCTCACCATTTAGGGAGGGAACTTACGGTACGCAGTATTTT,TRBJ2-3,TRBD2,TRBV7-9,.
CASSPTGGPYEQYF,TGTGCCAGCAGCCCGACAGGGGGCCCCTACGAGCAGTACTTC,TRBJ2-7,TRBD1,TRBV11-2,.
CSARTSFGYTF,TGCAGCGCTCGGACATCCTTTGGCTACACCTTC,TRBJ1-2,.,TRBV29-1,.
CASSESGNTEAFF,TGCGCCAGCAGTGAGTCCGGGAACACTGAAGCTTTCTTT,TRBJ1-1,.,TRBV10-1,.
CASNSPRRDNSPLHF,TGTGCCAGCAACTCACCCCGGAGAGATAATTCACCCCTCCACTTT,TRBJ1-6,.,TRBV7-2,few
CAISESSASTDTQYF,TGTGCCATCAGTGAGTCTAGCGCCAGCACAGATACGCAGTATTTT,TRBJ2-3,.,TRBV10-3,.
CASSVRDLSSYNEQFF,TGTGCCAGCAGCGTACGGGACTTAAGCTCCTACAATGAGCAGTTCTTC,TRBJ2-1,.,TRBV9,.
CASSSFGSSYEQYF,TGTGCCAGCAGCTCTTTTGGGAGCTCCTACGAGCAGTACTTC,TRBJ2-7,.,TRBV5-6,.
CAWTNRGTGELFF,TGTGCCTGGACTAACCGGGGCACCGGGGAGCTGTTTTTT,TRBJ2-2,.,TRBV30,.
CASSQDHRDREAFF,TGCGCCAGCAGCCAAGATCACCGGGACAGGGAAGCTTTCTTT,TRBJ1-1,TRBD1,TRBV4-3,once
CASRPTSKGATGELFF,TGCGCCAGCAGGCCTACTAGCAAGGGGGCGACCGGGGAGCTGTTTTTT,TRBJ2-2,.,TRBV4-1,.
CASSPHREGYTF,TGCGCCAGCAGCCCTCACAGGGAAGGCTACACCTTC,TRBJ1-2,.,TRBV5-1,.
CASRGDRENGYTF,TGTGCCAGCAGGGGGGACAGGGAAAACGGCTACACCTTC,TRBJ1-2,TRBD1,TRBV7-9,few
CASSPGQTQTDYEQYF,TGTGCCAGCAGCCCGGGACAGACCCAAACAGACTACGAGCAGTACTTC,TRBJ2-7,TRBD1,TRBV5-4,.
CASSLGGTVYGYTF,TGTGCCAGCAGCTTAGGAGGGACAGTCTATGGCTACACCTTC,TRBJ1-2,TRBD1,TRBV7-2,.
CASSVVPLARGRETQYF,TGTGCCAGCAGCGTAGTCCCTTTAGCCAGGGGAAGAGAGACCCAGTACTTC,TRBJ2-5,.,TRBV9,.
CASSSQGGRNTIYF,TGTGCCAGTAGTTCTCAGGGCGGTAGGAACACCATATATTTT,TRBJ1-3,.,TRBV19,.
CASSLLAGAGDTQYF,TGTGCCAGCAGCCTCCTAGCGGGGGCGGGAGATACGCAGTATTTT,TRBJ2-3,TRBD2,TRBV14,.
CASSLSRPAGTEIQETQYF,TGTGCCAGCAGCTTGTCCCGGCCGGCCGGGACAGAAATTCAAGAGACCCAGTACTTC,TRBJ2-5,TRBD1,TRBV5-4,few
CASSSPGQGGGNGYTF,TGTGCCAGCAGTTCGCCCGGACAGGGAGGAGGTAATGGCTACACCTTC,TRBJ1-2,TRBD1,TRBV27,.
CASRSGVNRSGELFF,TGTGCCAGCAGATCAGGGGTTAATCGTTCCGGGGAGCTGTTTTTT,TRBJ2-2,.,TRBV21-1,few
CASSFHGRGNEKLFF,TGTGCCAGCAGTTTCCACGGAAGGGGGAATGAAAAACTGTTTTTT,TRBJ1-4,.,TRBV27,.
CASSLVRTGSGNTIYF,TGTGCCAGCAGCTTAGTTAGGACAGGGAGCGGAAACACCATATATTTT,TRBJ1-3,TRBD1,TRBV7-9,.
CASRDRGATNEKLFF,TGCGCCAGCAGGGACAGGGGGGCAACTAATGAAAAACTGTTTTTT,TRBJ1-4,TRBD1,TRBV5-1,.
CASNGSPLAGALNTGELFF,TGCGCCAGCAATGGTTCCCCACTCGCAGGGGCTTTGAACACCGGGGAGCTGTTTTTT,TRBJ2-2,.,TRBV5-1,.
CARLIDRRRNYGYTF,TGTGCCCGCCTCATCGACAGGCGACGTAACTATGGCTACACCTTC,TRBJ1-2,.,TRBV30,once
CAGSLTGNGYTF,TGTGCCGGCAGTTTGACAGGGAATGGCTACACCTTC,TRBJ1-2,TRBD1,TRBV27,once
CASSPRRPDTYGYTF,TGCGCCAGCAGCCCCCGCCGTCCGGACACCTATGGCTACACCTTC,TRBJ1-2,.,TRBV4-1,.
CASSQGPSRGGFGGELFF,TGCGCCAGCAGCCAAGGCCCCTCGCGGGGGGGGTTCGGCGGGGAGCTGTTTTTT,TRBJ2-2,TRBD2,TRBV4-1,.
CASSLLSGQYNSPLHF,TGTGCCAGCAGTTTGCTGTCGGGACAGTATAATTCACCCCTCCACTTT,TRBJ1-6,TRBD1,TRBV28,.
CASSPREGGNTEAFF,TGCGCCAGCAGCCCTCGTGAAGGCGGAAACACTGAAGCTTTCTTT,TRBJ1-1,.,TRBV5-1,.
CASSQAGSRETQYF,TGTGCCAGCAGCCAAGCGGGGAGCAGAGAGACCCAGTACTTC,TRBJ2-5,.,TRBV4-2,.
CAISAGSSYEQYF,TGTGCCATCAGTGCGGGATCCTCCTACGAGCAGTACTTC,TRBJ2-7,.,TRBV10-3,.
CASSLNGLDGYTF,TGTGCCAGCAGTTTAAATGGGCTCGATGGCTACACCTTC,TRBJ1-2,.,TRBV27,.
CASSQAALAGGPDTGELFF,TGTGCCAGCAGCCAAGCGGCTCTAGCGGGGGGGCCGGACACCGGGGAGCTGTTTTTT,TRBJ2-2,TRBD2,TRBV4-2,.
CASSRRTGRGSDTQYF,TGTGCCAGCAGCCGACGGACAGGGAGAGGGTCAGATACGCAGTATTTT,TRBJ2-3,TRBD1,TRBV7-2,.
CASSPGQGSYEQYF,TGCGCCAGCAGCCCGGGACAGGGCTCCTACGAGCAGTACTTC,TRBJ2-7,TRBD1,TRBV5-1,.
CASSYHRGQSTDTQYF,TGTGCCAGCAGCTACCACAGGGGACAAAGCACAGATACGCAGTATTTT,TRBJ2-3,TRBD1,TRBV7-2,few
CASRVQGYEQYF,TGTGCCAGCAGGGTACAGGGGTACGAGCAGTACTTC,TRBJ2-7,TRBD1,TRBV2,few
CASSDGWVGQRGETQYF,TGTGCCAGCAGTGATGGTTGGGTTGGGCAAAGGGGAGAGACCCAGTACTTC,TRBJ2-5,.,TRBV2,.
CASSLAGGETQYF,TGTGCCAGCAGCTTGGCGGGGGGGGAGACCCAGTACTTC,TRBJ2-5,TRBD2,TRBV5-6,.
CASSDVVGANYGYTF,TGTGCCAGCAGCGATGTCGTGGGGGCAAACTATGGCTACACCTTC,TRBJ1-2,.,TRBV9,once
CASSQGQGLGATNEKLFF,TGTGCCAGCAGCCAGGGACAGGGGTTAGGCGCAACTAATGAAAAACTGTTTTTT,TRBJ1-4,TRBD1,TRBV2,.
CASSESPTGGSYEQYF,TGTGCCAGCAGCGAGAGCCCGACAGGGGGCTCCTACGAGCAGTACTTC,TRBJ2-7,TRBD1,TRBV9,.
CASSLGPGKAGNTIYF,TGTGCCAGCAGCTTAGGACCGGGGAAGGCTGGAAACACCATATATTTT,TRBJ1-3,.,TRBV7-8,.
CASSLWAGANEKLFF,TGTGCCAGCAGTTTATGGGCAGGGGCTAATGAAAAACTGTTTTTT,TRBJ1-4,.,TRBV27,.
CASRQTDGGGGYTF,TGCGCCAGCAGGCAGACAGATGGGGGAGGAGGCTACACCTTC,TRBJ1-2,.,TRBV4-1,.
CASRDREGYTF,TGTGCCAGCCGGGACCGGGAGGGCTACACCTTC,TRBJ1-2,.,TRBV19,few
CPTLGGVWKQYF,TGCCCCACCCTGGGGGGGGTCTGGAAGCAGTACTTC,TRBJ2-7,TRBD2,TRBV5-1,.